Listed below are T cell receptor beta chains from one sample, sequenced in a study of cytotoxic CD8 clonotypes in ibrutinib-treated CLL. Clones were sequenced by immunoSEQ multiplex PCR, and TCRdb holds only the in-frame ones, with some missing. The sample lists about 130,000 clones, around 85% occurring once. This specimen consisted of PBMCs, obtained after 24 months of ibrutinib treatment. The receptor source for this set is a human donor with chronic lymphocytic leukemia. CDR3s include the opening cysteine and the closing phenylalanine or tryptophan. A D gene is named only where the DNA matches it firmly. Not every row has a clone size; where given, it reads once, few, many or a size class.

.	TRBV7-3	.	TRBJ2-3	12	TGTGCCAGCAGCTTACCCGCAGATACGCAGTATTTT	CASSLPADTQYF
.	TRBV6-1	.	TRBJ2-2	14	TGTGCCAGCAGTGTTTCGCCCCTCACCGGGGAGCTGTTTTTT	CASSVSPLTGELFF
TRBD2	TRBV5-1	.	TRBJ2-5	17	TGCGCCAGCAGCTTGGCCGCTAGCGGACCTTACGGGGAGACCCAGTACTTC	CASSLAASGPYGETQYF
TRBD1	TRBV7-8	.	TRBJ2-1	18	TGTGCCAGCAGCTTAGTATCTGGACAGGGCGGTTCTCACAATGAGCAGTTCTTC	CASSLVSGQGGSHNEQFF
.	TRBV19	few	TRBJ1-6	14	TGTGCCAGTAGTATCGACAGACTCAATTCACCCCTCCACTTT	CASSIDRLNSPLHF
.	TRBV29-1	.	TRBJ2-1	12	TGCAGCGTTAAGGGGCTATGGAATGAGCAGTTCTTC	CSVKGLWNEQFF
.	TRBV2	.	TRBJ1-1	13	TGTGCCAGCAGCGACGACAGGAACACTGAAGCTTTCTTT	CASSDDRNTEAFF
.	TRBV5-4	.	TRBJ1-4	16	TGTGCCAGCAGCGATGACTCTATTGCAACTAATGAAAAACTGTTTTTT	CASSDDSIATNEKLFF
.	TRBV5-4	.	TRBJ1-2	15	TGTGCCAGCAGCTTGGGGGGACATACGAACTATGGCTACACCTTC	CASSLGGHTNYGYTF
.	TRBV4-2	.	TRBJ2-3	16	TGTGCCAGCAGCAAGGAATGGGGGCCCGGGACAGATACGCAGTATTTT	CASSKEWGPGTDTQYF
.	TRBV5-6	.	TRBJ2-2	15	TGTGCCAGCAGCTTGTTCTTCGCGAACACCGGGGAGCTGTTTTTT	CASSLFFANTGELFF
.	TRBV21-1	.	TRBJ2-5	15	TGTGCCAGCAGCAAAGGTAGACTAGCGGAAGAGACCCAGTACTTC	CASSKGRLAEETQYF
.	TRBV20-1	.	TRBJ2-7	11	TGCAGTGCTAAATTCGGGGCTAAGCAGTACTTC	CSAKFGAKQYF
.	TRBV29-1	few	TRBJ2-1	13	TGCAGCGTTGACAGCCTCTCCTACAATGAGCAGTTCTTC	CSVDSLSYNEQFF
.	TRBV19	.	TRBJ1-1	15	TGTGCCACCCGCGGGGGTACCCGGGGGAACACTGAAGCTTTCTTT	CATRGGTRGNTEAFF
.	TRBV5-1	few	TRBJ1-2	13	TGCGCCAGCAGCCCGAATATTGGGCGAGGCTACACCTTC	CASSPNIGRGYTF
TRBD1	TRBV9	.	TRBJ2-7	15	TGTGCCAGCAGCGCAGGTGGGACAGGGTTCTACGAGCAGTACTTC	CASSAGGTGFYEQYF
TRBD1	TRBV29-1	.	TRBJ2-2	14	TGCAGCGCTAAACGGCAGGGGGCAACCGGGGAGCTGTTTTTT	CSAKRQGATGELFF
TRBD1	TRBV6-5	.	TRBJ1-4	14	TGTGCCAGCAGTGGCCAGGGGGGTAATGAAAAACTGTTTTTT	CASSGQGGNEKLFF
.	TRBV19	.	TRBJ1-2	15	TGTGCCAGTAGTATAGATGCAGGGAAAGGCTATGGCTACACCTTC	CASSIDAGKGYGYTF
TRBD1	TRBV30	.	TRBJ1-1	11	TGTGCCTGGCAGGACAGGGTTGGAGCTTTCTTT	CAWQDRVGAFF
.	TRBV9	.	TRBJ1-4	14	TGTGCCAGCAGCGAATTTCAGGTGAATGAAAAACTGTTTTTT	CASSEFQVNEKLFF
.	TRBV18	.	TRBJ1-2	18	TGTGCCAGCTCACCAGAGCTTGCGATCGGGGGAAACCAAGATGGCTACACCTTC	CASSPELAIGGNQDGYTF
TRBD1	TRBV18	.	TRBJ1-2	14	TGTGCCAGCTCATCCTCACAGGGGACCTATGGCTACACCTTC	CASSSSQGTYGYTF
TRBD2	TRBV28	.	TRBJ2-1	16	TGTGCCAGCAGTACCCCTAAGCGGGGGAAGCTCAACGAGCAGTTCTTC	CASSTPKRGKLNEQFF
.	TRBV5-6	.	TRBJ2-3	15	TGTGCCAGCAGCTTGGTGGGGCAGGGGACAGATACGCAGTATTTT	CASSLVGQGTDTQYF
TRBD2	TRBV7-9	.	TRBJ2-3	16	TGTGCCAGCAGCTTTGGAGCGGGAGTCAGCACAGATACGCAGTATTTT	CASSFGAGVSTDTQYF
.	TRBV28	.	TRBJ1-4	15	TGTGCCAGCAGTCCCTGGGGGCGCGGGGGTGAAAAACTGTTTTTT	CASSPWGRGGEKLFF
TRBD1	TRBV5-1	.	TRBJ2-1	16	TGCGCCAGCAGCTTGGCTCGGGGACAGGGGGCGGGTGAGCAGTTCTTC	CASSLARGQGAGEQFF
.	TRBV19	.	TRBJ2-3	14	TGTGCCAGTAGTCCGGGAACGATCACAGATACGCAGTATTTT	CASSPGTITDTQYF
.	TRBV5-6	.	TRBJ2-3	16	TGTGCCAGCAGCTTTGGGCCAGGACGGGGCACAGATACGCAGTATTTT	CASSFGPGRGTDTQYF
.	TRBV6-5	.	TRBJ2-7	15	TGTGCCAGCAGTTACGATGCCAGCCTAACCTACGAGCAGTACTTC	CASSYDASLTYEQYF
.	TRBV14	once	TRBJ2-3	17	TGTGCCAGCAGCCAAGCTTTCGGCCAGTCGCAAGGAGATACGCAGTATTTT	CASSQAFGQSQGDTQYF
.	TRBV9	.	TRBJ2-1	15	TGTGCCAGCAGCTCCCGACTTTTATCCTACAATGAGCAGTTCTTC	CASSSRLLSYNEQFF
.	TRBV28	.	TRBJ2-1	14	TGTGCCAGCAGTTCCTGGGGGGTAGGGCGGGAGCAGTTCTTC	CASSSWGVGREQFF
.	TRBV11-1	.	TRBJ1-1	16	TGTGCCAGCAGCTTAACGGGGCCCCGAGGGAACACTGAAGCTTTCTTT	CASSLTGPRGNTEAFF
.	TRBV30	few	TRBJ2-2	14	TGTGCCTGGAGTCGGGGTCGCGGCACCGGGGAGCTGTTTTTT	CAWSRGRGTGELFF
TRBD1	TRBV28	.	TRBJ1-1	14	TGTGCCAGCAGTTGGGACAGTGCAGGCACTGAAGCTTTCTTT	CASSWDSAGTEAFF
TRBD1	TRBV30	.	TRBJ2-7	14	TGTGCCTGTTCCCCGGGACAGGGTAAATACGAGCAGTACTTC	CACSPGQGKYEQYF
.	TRBV6-5	.	TRBJ1-4	12	TGTGCCAGCAGGTCGGCGGATGAAAAACTGTTTTTT	CASRSADEKLFF
TRBD1	TRBV5-6	.	TRBJ2-7	15	TGTGCCAGCAGCTTGGGGACAGGGGGCCACTACGAGCAGTACTTC	CASSLGTGGHYEQYF
TRBD1	TRBV28	.	TRBJ2-7	15	TGTGCCAGCAGTTACCGGACAGGGGGCCCCTACGAGCAGTACTTC	CASSYRTGGPYEQYF
.	TRBV7-9	.	TRBJ2-1	14	TGTGCCAGCAGCTTAGCCCAGAGATACAATGAGCAGTTCTTC	CASSLAQRYNEQFF
.	TRBV28	.	TRBJ2-2	13	TGTGCCAGCAGTTTCGGGGTGGCAGGGGAGCTGTTTTTT	CASSFGVAGELFF
.	TRBV19	.	TRBJ1-3	17	TGTGCCAGTAGCCAAACCGGGGGATTGAGCTCTGGAAACACCATATATTTT	CASSQTGGLSSGNTIYF
.	TRBV27	.	TRBJ2-3	17	TGTGCCAGCAGTTTATCGCTACTATCGGGCGGGTGGGATACGCAGTATTTT	CASSLSLLSGGWDTQYF